This is a list of T cell receptor beta chains from one sample in a study of blood T cell repertoires in COVID-19. Profiled with immunoSEQ multiplex PCR; TCRdb holds only in-frame clones, not every one. The data contain about 230,000 clones, 88% of them seen just once; the ten biggest clones take up over 3.5%. The sample consisted of PBMCs or T cells enriched from blood (not recorded which). The receptor set was obtained from a woman aged 25 to 45 who had been exposed to COVID-19. Both conserved end residues are part of each CDR3. A D gene is named only where the DNA matches it firmly. Part of the rows lack a size; the others show once, few, many or a class for expanded clones.

size | J | V | D | DNA | CDR3
. | TRBJ2-7 | TRBV11-2 | . | TGTGCCAGCAGCTTAGAAAGGCAGGGGAACGAGCAGTACTTC | CASSLERQGNEQYF
. | TRBJ1-6 | TRBV15 | . | TGTGCCACCAGGGACGGGGGACATAATTCACCCCTCCACTTT | CATRDGGHNSPLHF
. | TRBJ1-5 | TRBV6-6 | TRBD1 | TGTGCCAGCAGTCGAGGGACAGATGTTAGCAATCAGCCCCAGCATTTT | CASSRGTDVSNQPQHF
. | TRBJ2-1 | TRBV9 | . | TGTGCCAGCAGCCCGTCGACTAGTATGGGTGAGCAGTTCTTC | CASSPSTSMGEQFF
. | TRBJ2-1 | TRBV7-9 | TRBD2 | TGTGCCAGCAGCTTAAGCCTAGCGGCCTACAATGAGCAGTTCTTC | CASSLSLAAYNEQFF
once | TRBJ2-2 | TRBV4-1 | TRBD1 | TGCGCCAGCAGCCAGGTGGGGACAGGGATCGCCGGGGAGCTGTTTTTT | CASSQVGTGIAGELFF
. | TRBJ2-5 | TRBV10-2 | TRBD1 | TGCGCCAGCAGTGATGGGACAGGACAAGAGACCCAGTACTTC | CASSDGTGQETQYF
once | TRBJ2-7 | TRBV18 | TRBD1 | TGTGCCAGCTCTCCAGGACAGGGTGTCTACGAGCAGTACTTC | CASSPGQGVYEQYF
. | TRBJ2-7 | TRBV9 | . | TGTGCCAGCAGCGCAACAGGTTACGAGCAGTACTTC | CASSATGYEQYF
. | TRBJ1-3 | TRBV6-1 | TRBD1 | TGTGCCAGCAGTGAAGCGCTTCCGGGACAGTACTCTGGAAACACCATATATTTT | CASSEALPGQYSGNTIYF
. | TRBJ1-6 | TRBV6-6 | TRBD1 | TGTGCCAGCAGTCTCTACGGGAATCAGGGGGCCACTTCACCCCTCCACTTT | CASSLYGNQGATSPLHF
. | TRBJ1-1 | TRBV9 | TRBD1 | TGTGCCAGCAGCGTAGGGACAGGATCCGGCACTGAAGCTTTCTTT | CASSVGTGSGTEAFF
few | TRBJ2-1 | TRBV28 | TRBD2 | TGTGCCAGCAGTTTAATAGGACTAGCGGGAGATTCCTACAATGAGCAGTTCTTC | CASSLIGLAGDSYNEQFF
. | TRBJ1-2 | TRBV11-2 | . | TGTGCCAGCAGCTTAGATTCCCTAGGGACTGGCACCTTC | CASSLDSLGTGTF
. | TRBJ1-4 | TRBV9 | . | TGTGCCAGCAGCGTAGAGGCAGGGCGGGACGAAAAACTGTTTTTT | CASSVEAGRDEKLFF
. | TRBJ2-3 | TRBV2 | TRBD2 | TGTGCCAGCAGAGGGACTAGCGGGAGGGCAGATACGCAGTATTTT | CASRGTSGRADTQYF
. | TRBJ1-2 | TRBV11-2 | . | TGTGCCAGCAGCCCCCTCGCGGGTTCCCATGGCTGCACCTTC | CASSPLAGSHGCTF
. | TRBJ1-6 | TRBV9 | . | TGTGCCAGCAGCGTAGCGTCAGGGTCCCTCCACTTT | CASSVASGSLHF
. | TRBJ2-2 | TRBV14 | . | TGTGCCAGCAGCCAAGATCAGCGGGCAAGGTCCGGGGAGCTGTTTTTT | CASSQDQRARSGELFF
. | TRBJ1-5 | TRBV7-2 | TRBD1 | TGTGCCAGCAGCTCCCCGGGACAGTACAATCAGCCCCAGCATTTT | CASSSPGQYNQPQHF
. | TRBJ2-1 | TRBV19 | TRBD2 | TGTGCCAGTAGTCCAGGACTAGCGGGAGGCTATGAGCAGTTCTTC | CASSPGLAGGYEQFF
. | TRBJ1-1 | TRBV5-1 | . | TGCGCCAGCAGGAGGCGGGTGAACACTGAAGCTTTCTTT | CASRRRVNTEAFF
once | TRBJ1-5 | TRBV19 | . | TGTGCCAGTAATGAGGTAGATAGCAATCAGCCCCAGCATTTT | CASNEVDSNQPQHF
. | TRBJ2-3 | TRBV15 | TRBD2 | TGTGCCACCAGGAAGGCTAGCGGGAACACAGATACGCAGTATTTT | CATRKASGNTDTQYF
. | TRBJ1-1 | TRBV30 | . | TGTGCCTGGAGAGGATCTAGCACTGAAGCTTTCTTT | CAWRGSSTEAFF
. | TRBJ2-1 | TRBV27 | . | TGTGCCAGCAGACCCGACCCTTACAGGGAGCAGTTCTTC | CASRPDPYREQFF
. | TRBJ2-7 | TRBV12-3/TRBV12-4 | . | TGTGCCAGCAGTTTTGCAGGCTTGTACGAGCAGTACTTC | CASSFAGLYEQYF
. | TRBJ2-3 | TRBV10-2 | . | TGCGCCAGCAGTGAGAGAATCGGGGAGACAGATACGCAGTATTTT | CASSERIGETDTQYF
. | TRBJ1-2 | TRBV19 | . | TGTGCCAGTAGGTTTCGCGGGGAAAACTATGGCTACACCTTC | CASRFRGENYGYTF
. | TRBJ2-2 | TRBV24-1 | TRBD2 | TGTGCCACCAGTGATTCGGGGACTAGCGGGAGTGTGGACACCGGGGAGCTGTTTTTT | CATSDSGTSGSVDTGELFF
. | TRBJ1-2 | TRBV27 | . | TGTGCCAGCAGTTTTTTTGAGTCGCATGGCTACACCTTC | CASSFFESHGYTF
. | TRBJ1-5 | TRBV10-3 | . | TGTGCCATCAGTAAATCGTGGGGGGGCGATCAGCCCCAGCATTTT | CAISKSWGGDQPQHF
. | TRBJ1-1 | TRBV18 | . | TGTGCCAGCTCACTGGCAGGGGATACGAACACTGAAGCTTTCTTT | CASSLAGDTNTEAFF
. | TRBJ1-1 | TRBV7-9 | . | TGTGCCAGCAGCTCCCAAACAGGGATTAACACTGAAGCTTTCTTT | CASSSQTGINTEAFF
. | TRBJ2-1 | TRBV6-5 | . | TGTGCCAGCAGCTGGAACAGGGATGAGCAGTTCTTC | CASSWNRDEQFF
. | TRBJ2-7 | TRBV2 | . | TGTGCCAGCAGTGTTCAGGGTTTGGGCGAGCAGTACTTC | CASSVQGLGEQYF
. | TRBJ2-7 | TRBV5-1 | TRBD1 | TGCGCCAGCAGCTCGGAGGGGACAGGCTACTCCTACGAGCAGTACTTC | CASSSEGTGYSYEQYF
. | TRBJ1-2 | TRBV4-1 | . | TGCGCCAGCAGCCACGGAGTTGGCAAAGACGGCTACACCTTC | CASSHGVGKDGYTF
. | TRBJ1-1 | TRBV5-1 | . | TGCGCCAGCAGCTCCGCCGGGGGGGTAAACACTGAAGCTTTCTTT | CASSSAGGVNTEAFF
. | TRBJ2-2 | TRBV28 | TRBD2 | TGTGCCAGCAGTCCTCAGGTTGTAGCGGGAGGGCCGGTTCAGATCGGGGAGCTGTTTTTT | CASSPQVVAGGPVQIGELFF
. | TRBJ2-5 | TRBV18 | . | TGTGCCAGCTCACCGGGAGGCGGAGAGACCCAGTACTTC | CASSPGGGETQYF
. | TRBJ2-3 | TRBV28 | . | TGTGCCAGCAGATCCCACCAGGGGGAGGTGGTCCCAGATACGCAGTATTTT | CASRSHQGEVVPDTQYF
. | TRBJ2-2 | TRBV24-1 | . | TGTGCCACCAGTGAGGCAGGGTCTAAGGGCGGGGAGCTGTTTTTT | CATSEAGSKGGELFF
. | TRBJ2-1 | TRBV10-3 | TRBD1 | TGTGCCATCAACCCGGGACAGGGGGCATACAATGAGCAGTTCTTC | CAINPGQGAYNEQFF
. | TRBJ2-1 | TRBV7-9 | TRBD2 | TGTGCCAGCAGCCCCTACGCGGGACTAGGAAAAGACAATGAGCAGTTCTTC | CASSPYAGLGKDNEQFF
. | TRBJ2-5 | TRBV19 | TRBD1 | TGTGCCAGTAGTACCCCCCCGACAGGGAAAGAGACCCAGTACTTC | CASSTPPTGKETQYF
. | TRBJ2-7 | TRBV10-3 | . | TGTGCCATCAGTGACAGGGTGGACGAGCAGTACTTC | CAISDRVDEQYF
. | TRBJ2-7 | TRBV9 | . | TGTGCCAGCAGCGTAGCGGGAGAAATTGGCGAGCAGTACTTC | CASSVAGEIGEQYF
. | TRBJ2-5 | TRBV4-2 | TRBD2 | TGTGCCAGCAGCCGCCGGTTGGGGGGGAGTAGAGAGACCCAGTACTTC | CASSRRLGGSRETQYF
. | TRBJ1-4 | TRBV25-1 | TRBD1 | TGTGCCAGCACTGAGTCCGGGACAGGGGGCAGAAAACTGTTTTTT | CASTESGTGGRKLFF
. | TRBJ2-5 | TRBV11-1 | . | TGTGCCAGCAGCTTAGTCACCGCGAGGGAGACCCAGTACTTC | CASSLVTARETQYF
. | TRBJ2-3 | TRBV3-1/TRBV3-2 | . | TGTGCCAGCAGCCAAGGGTTTTTAGCTTCAGATACGCAGTATTTT | CASSQGFLASDTQYF
. | TRBJ2-2 | TRBV3-1/TRBV3-2 | TRBD2 | TGTGCCAGCAGCCAGGGACTAGCGGGAGTCGGGGAGCTGTTTTTT | CASSQGLAGVGELFF